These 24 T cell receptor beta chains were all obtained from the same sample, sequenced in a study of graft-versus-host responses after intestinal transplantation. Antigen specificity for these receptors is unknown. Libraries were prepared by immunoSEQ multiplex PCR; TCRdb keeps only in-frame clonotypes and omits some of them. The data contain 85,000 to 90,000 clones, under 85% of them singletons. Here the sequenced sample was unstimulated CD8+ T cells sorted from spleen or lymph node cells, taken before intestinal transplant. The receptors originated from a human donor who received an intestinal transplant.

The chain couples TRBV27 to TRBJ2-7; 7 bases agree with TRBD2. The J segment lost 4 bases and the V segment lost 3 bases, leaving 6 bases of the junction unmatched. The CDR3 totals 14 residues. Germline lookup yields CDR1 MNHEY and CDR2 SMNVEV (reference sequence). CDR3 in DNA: TGTGCCAGCAGTTTCGGGGGGAGGAATTACGAGCAGTACTTC. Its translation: CASSFGGRNYEQYF.

The DNA of the CDR3 is TGTGCCAGCAGCGTTACAAAGAACCTTAACTATGGCTACACCTTC. Translated: CASSVTKNLNYGYTF. V gene TRBV9 combines with J gene TRBJ1-2; no clear D. Germline CDR1 reads SGDLS; CDR2 reads YYNGEE. The V and J ends lost 2 bases and 1 base respectively, with 12 bases between them. The CDR3 spans 15 residues.

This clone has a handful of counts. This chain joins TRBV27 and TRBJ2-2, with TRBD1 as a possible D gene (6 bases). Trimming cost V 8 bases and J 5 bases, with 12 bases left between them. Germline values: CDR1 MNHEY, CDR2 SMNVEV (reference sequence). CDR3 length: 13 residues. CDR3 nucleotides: TGTGCCAGCGGGGCAGGGGATACCGGGGAGCTGTTTTTT. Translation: CASGAGDTGELFF.

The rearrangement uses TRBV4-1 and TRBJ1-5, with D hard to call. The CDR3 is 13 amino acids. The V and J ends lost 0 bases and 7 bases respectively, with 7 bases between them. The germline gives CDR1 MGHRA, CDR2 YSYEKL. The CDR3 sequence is CASSQEGWQPQHF. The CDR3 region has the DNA TGCGCCAGCAGCCAAGAGGGTTGGCAGCCCCAGCATTTT.

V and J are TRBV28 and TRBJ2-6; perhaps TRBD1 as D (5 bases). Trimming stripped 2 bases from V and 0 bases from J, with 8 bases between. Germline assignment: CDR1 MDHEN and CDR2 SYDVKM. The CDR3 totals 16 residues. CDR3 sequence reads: CASSLGHLSGANVLTF. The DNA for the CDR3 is TGTGCCAGCAGTTTAGGACACCTCTCTGGGGCCAACGTCCTGACTTTC.

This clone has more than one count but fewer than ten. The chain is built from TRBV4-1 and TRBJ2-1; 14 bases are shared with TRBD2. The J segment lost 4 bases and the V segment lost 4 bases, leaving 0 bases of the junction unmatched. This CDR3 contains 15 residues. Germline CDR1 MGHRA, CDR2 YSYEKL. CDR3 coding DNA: TGCGCCAGCAGCCGACTAGCGGGGGGGTACAATGAGCAGTTCTTC. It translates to CASSRLAGGYNEQFF.

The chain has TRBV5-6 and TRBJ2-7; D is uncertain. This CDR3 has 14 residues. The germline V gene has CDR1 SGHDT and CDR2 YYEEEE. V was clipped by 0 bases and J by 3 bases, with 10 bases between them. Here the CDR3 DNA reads TGTGCCAGCAGCTTGGAAGCTTTAGTCTACGAGCAGTACTTC. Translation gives CASSLEALVYEQYF.

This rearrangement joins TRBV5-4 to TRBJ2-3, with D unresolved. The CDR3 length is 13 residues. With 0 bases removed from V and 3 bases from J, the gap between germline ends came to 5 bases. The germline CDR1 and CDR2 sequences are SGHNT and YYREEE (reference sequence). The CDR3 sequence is CASSLEWTDTQYF. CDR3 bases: TGTGCCAGCAGCTTGGAGTGGACAGATACGCAGTATTTT.

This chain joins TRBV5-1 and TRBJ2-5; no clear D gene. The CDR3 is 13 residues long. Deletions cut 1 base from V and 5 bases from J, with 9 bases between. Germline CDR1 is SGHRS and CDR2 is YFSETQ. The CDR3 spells CASSLLTVETQYF. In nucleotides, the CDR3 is TGCGCCAGCAGCTTGCTAACTGTGGAGACCCAGTACTTC.

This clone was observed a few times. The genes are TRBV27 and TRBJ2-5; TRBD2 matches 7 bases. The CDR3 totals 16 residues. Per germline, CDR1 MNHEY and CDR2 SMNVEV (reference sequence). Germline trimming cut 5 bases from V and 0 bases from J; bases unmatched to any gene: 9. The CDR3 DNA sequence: TGTGCCAGCAGTCCCCTCAGGGACTACGACCAAGAGACCCAGTACTTC. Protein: CASSPLRDYDQETQYF.

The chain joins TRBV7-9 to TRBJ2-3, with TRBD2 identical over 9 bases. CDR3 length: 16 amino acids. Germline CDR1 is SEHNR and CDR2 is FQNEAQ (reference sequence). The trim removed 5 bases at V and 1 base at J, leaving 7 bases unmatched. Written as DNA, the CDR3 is TGTGCCAGCAGCCTCCGAGAGCGGGGGGGCACAGATACGCAGTATTTT. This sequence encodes CASSLRERGGTDTQYF. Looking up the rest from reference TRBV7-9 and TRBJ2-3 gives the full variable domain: DTGVSQNPRHKITKRGQNVTFRCDPISEHNRLYWYRQTLGQGPEFLTYFQNEAQLEKSRLLSDRFSAERPKGSFSTLEIQRTEQGDSAMYLCASSLRERGGTDTQYFGPGTRLTVL.

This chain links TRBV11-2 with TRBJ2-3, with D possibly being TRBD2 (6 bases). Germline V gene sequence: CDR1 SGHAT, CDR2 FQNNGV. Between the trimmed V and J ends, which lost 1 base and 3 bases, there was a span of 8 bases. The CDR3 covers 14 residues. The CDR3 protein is CASSLVGGTDTQYF. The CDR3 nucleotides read TGTGCCAGCAGCTTAGTGGGGGGTACAGATACGCAGTATTTT.

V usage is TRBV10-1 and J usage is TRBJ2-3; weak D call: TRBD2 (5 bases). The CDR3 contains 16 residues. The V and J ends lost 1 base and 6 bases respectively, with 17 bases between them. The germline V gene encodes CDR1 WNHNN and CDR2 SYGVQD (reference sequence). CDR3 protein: CASSEFDSERRDTQYF. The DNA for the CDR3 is TGCGCCAGCAGTGAGTTTGACTCCGAAAGGAGGGATACGCAGTATTTT.

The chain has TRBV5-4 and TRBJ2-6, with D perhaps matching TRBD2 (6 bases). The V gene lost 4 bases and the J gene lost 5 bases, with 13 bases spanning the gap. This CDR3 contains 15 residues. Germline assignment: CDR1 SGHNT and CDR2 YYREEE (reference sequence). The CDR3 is CASSARLDRANVLTF. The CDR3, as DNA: TGTGCCAGCAGCGCAAGACTAGACAGGGCCAACGTCCTGACTTTC. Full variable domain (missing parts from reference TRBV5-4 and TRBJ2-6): ETGVTQSPTHLIKTRGQQVTLRCSSQSGHNTVSWYQQALGQGPQFIFQYYREEENGRGNFPPRFSGLQFPNYSSELNVNALELDDSALYLCASSARLDRANVLTFGAGSRLTVL.

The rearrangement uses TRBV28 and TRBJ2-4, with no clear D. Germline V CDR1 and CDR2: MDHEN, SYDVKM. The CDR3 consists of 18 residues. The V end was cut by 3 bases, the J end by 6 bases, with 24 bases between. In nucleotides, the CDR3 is TGTGCCAGCAGTTTCACTAAGGTTCCTTTCAAGTGGGTAAACATTCAGTACTTC. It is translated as CASSFTKVPFKWVNIQYF. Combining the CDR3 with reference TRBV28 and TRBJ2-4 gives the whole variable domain DVKVTQSSRYLVKRTGEKVFLECVQDMDHENMFWYRQDPGLGLRLIYFSYDVKMKEKGDIPEGYSVSREKKERFSLILESASTNQTSMYLCASSFTKVPFKWVNIQYFGAGTRLSVL.

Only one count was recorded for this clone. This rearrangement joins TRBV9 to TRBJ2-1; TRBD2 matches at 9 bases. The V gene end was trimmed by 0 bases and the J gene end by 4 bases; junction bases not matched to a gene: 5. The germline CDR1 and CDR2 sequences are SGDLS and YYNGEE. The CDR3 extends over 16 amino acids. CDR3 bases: TGTGCCAGCAGCGTAGGGACTAGCGACTCTTACAATGAGCAGTTCTTC. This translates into CASSVGTSDSYNEQFF.

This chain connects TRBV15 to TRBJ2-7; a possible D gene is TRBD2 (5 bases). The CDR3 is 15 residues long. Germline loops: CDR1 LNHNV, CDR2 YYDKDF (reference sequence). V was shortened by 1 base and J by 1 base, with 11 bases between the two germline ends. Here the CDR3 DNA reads TGTGCCACCAGCAGAGCTAGCCAAGGGTCCTACGAGCAGTACTTC. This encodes CATSRASQGSYEQYF.

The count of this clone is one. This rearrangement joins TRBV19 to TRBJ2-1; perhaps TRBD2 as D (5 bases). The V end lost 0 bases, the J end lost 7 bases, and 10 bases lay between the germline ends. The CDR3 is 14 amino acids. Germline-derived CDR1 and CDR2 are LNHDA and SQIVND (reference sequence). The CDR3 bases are TGTGCCAGTAGTATAGAGGACTGGGGAAATGAGCAGTTCTTC. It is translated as CASSIEDWGNEQFF.

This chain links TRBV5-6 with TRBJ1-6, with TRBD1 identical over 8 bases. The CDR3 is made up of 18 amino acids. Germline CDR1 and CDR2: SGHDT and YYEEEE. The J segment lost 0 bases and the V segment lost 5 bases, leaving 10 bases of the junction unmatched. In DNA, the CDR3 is TGTGCCAGCAGGTCCGGGACAGGTCCGAGCTCCTATAATTCACCCCTCCACTTT. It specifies CASRSGTGPSSYNSPLHF.

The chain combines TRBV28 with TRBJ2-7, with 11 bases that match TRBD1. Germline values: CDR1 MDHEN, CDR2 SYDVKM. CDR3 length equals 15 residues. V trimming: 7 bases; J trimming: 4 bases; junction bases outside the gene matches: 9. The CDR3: CASIGAGQGEYEQYF. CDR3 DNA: TGTGCCAGCATAGGGGCGGGACAGGGGGAATACGAGCAGTACTTC.

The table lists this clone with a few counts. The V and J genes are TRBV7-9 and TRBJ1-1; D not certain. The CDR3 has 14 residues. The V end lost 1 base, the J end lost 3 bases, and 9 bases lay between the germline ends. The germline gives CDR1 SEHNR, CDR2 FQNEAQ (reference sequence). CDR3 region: CASSLGSPDTEAFF. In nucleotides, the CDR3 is TGTGCCAGCAGCTTAGGAAGCCCGGACACTGAAGCTTTCTTT. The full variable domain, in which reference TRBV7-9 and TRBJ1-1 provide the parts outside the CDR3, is DTGVSQNPRHKITKRGQNVTFRCDPISEHNRLYWYRQTLGQGPEFLTYFQNEAQLEKSRLLSDRFSAERPKGSFSTLEIQRTEQGDSAMYLCASSLGSPDTEAFFGQGTRLTVV.

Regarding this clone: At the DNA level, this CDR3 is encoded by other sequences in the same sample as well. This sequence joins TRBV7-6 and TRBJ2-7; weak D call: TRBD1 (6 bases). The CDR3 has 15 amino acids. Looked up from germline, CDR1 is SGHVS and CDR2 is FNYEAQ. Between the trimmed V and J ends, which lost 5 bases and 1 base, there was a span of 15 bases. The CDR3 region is CASSRRGPLSYEQYF. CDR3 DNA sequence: TGTGCCAGCAGCCGCAGGGGTCCTCTATCCTACGAGCAGTACTTC.

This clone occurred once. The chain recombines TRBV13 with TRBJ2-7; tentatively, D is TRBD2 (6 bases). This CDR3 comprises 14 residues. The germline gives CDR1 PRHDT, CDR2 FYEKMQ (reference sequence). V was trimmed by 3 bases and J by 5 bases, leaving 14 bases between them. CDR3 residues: CASSFESAGNEQYF. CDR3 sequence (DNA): TGTGCCAGCAGCTTTGAGTCAGCGGGTAACGAGCAGTACTTC.

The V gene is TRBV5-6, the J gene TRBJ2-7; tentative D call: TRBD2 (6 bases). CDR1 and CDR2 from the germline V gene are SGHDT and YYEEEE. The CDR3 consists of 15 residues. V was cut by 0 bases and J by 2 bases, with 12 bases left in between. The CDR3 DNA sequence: TGTGCCAGCAGCTTGGAGGGAGCGGGTCCCTACGAGCAGTACTTC. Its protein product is CASSLEGAGPYEQYF.